This TCR beta chain was captured by sequencing in a study of blood T cell repertoires in COVID-19. The data were produced by immunoSEQ multiplex PCR, yet TCRdb's version contains in-frame clones alone and is incomplete. This sample has about 350,000 clones; about 88% occur once, and the top ten carry under 1.3%. There are 14 residues in the CDR3. Germline CDR1 reads MDHEN; CDR2 reads SYDVKM. V lost 7 bases and J lost 2, with 12 bases in between. The chain is built from TRBV28 and TRBJ1-5; D is undetermined. The specimen sequenced was PBMCs or T cells enriched from blood (not recorded which). This TCR derives from a woman in her twenties or thirties who had recovered from COVID-19. The CDR3 reads CASTLSLGNQPQHF. The CDR3 region has the DNA TGTGCCAGCACCCTAAGTTTGGGCAATCAGCCCCAGCATTTT.